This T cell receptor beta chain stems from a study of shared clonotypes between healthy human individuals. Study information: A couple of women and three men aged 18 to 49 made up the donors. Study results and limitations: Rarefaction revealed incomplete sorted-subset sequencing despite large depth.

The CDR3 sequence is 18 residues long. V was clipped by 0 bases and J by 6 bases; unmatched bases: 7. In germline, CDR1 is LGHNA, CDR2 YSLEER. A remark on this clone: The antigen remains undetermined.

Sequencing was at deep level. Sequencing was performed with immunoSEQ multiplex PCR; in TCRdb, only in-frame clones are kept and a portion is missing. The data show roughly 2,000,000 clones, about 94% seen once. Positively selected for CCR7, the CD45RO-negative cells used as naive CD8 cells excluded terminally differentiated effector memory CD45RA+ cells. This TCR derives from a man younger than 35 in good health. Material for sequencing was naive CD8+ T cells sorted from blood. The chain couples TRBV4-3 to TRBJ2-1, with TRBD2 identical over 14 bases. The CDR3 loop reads CASSQDRMGLAGVNEQFF. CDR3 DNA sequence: TGCGCCAGCAGCCAAGATAGGATGGGACTAGCGGGAGTCAATGAGCAGTTCTTC.